The subject of this entry is one T cell receptor (beta chain). What this receptor recognizes is not known. The junction departs from the called germline gene at one end, perhaps through a read error. The data were obtained in a study of cytomegalovirus exposure and HLA in healthy donors listed by TCRdb under 2017. Turning to the overall study: In an earlier analysis of 587 of the donors, about 260 Gb of sequence data and approximately 120 million unique TCR beta sequences from 150 million to 200 million T cells were reported. Approximately 310 gigabases of sequencing data and tens of millions of unique TCR sequences were included in an early release covering roughly 600 HLA-typed donors. The genetic ancestry cluster associated with self-reported Caucasian donors included 65% to 90% of the 300 to 450 genotyped donors. The study aimed to test whether cataloging public T cell receptors could reveal signatures of past pathogen exposure. The T cell repertoires of roughly 660 subjects were profiled by immunosequencing and related to cytomegalovirus serostatus. In addition to the first cohort of 666 subjects, a separate validation cohort of approximately 130 different subjects was used. High-throughput TCR immunosequencing, statistical association of individual TCRs with disease status, and machine learning were combined to predict cytomegalovirus infection status. A later analysis re-analyzed previously published TCR beta repertoires from roughly 630 donors and added high-resolution HLA genotyping to study TCR occurrence patterns. Rather than drawing on any new phenotypic data, the later analysis identified candidate immune exposures from TCR beta sequences and the way those sequences occurred across donors. In an earlier analysis of around 540 of the donors, high-throughput TCR beta sequencing was used to judge whether each TCR beta V gene segment behaved as functional or pseudogenic. Alongside the repertoire data, information on donor age, sex, ethnicity and CMV serostatus was compiled. Genome-wide SNP genotypes for about three fifths of the roughly 700 donors were used in a later genetic analysis, which treated that subset as a discovery cohort. All discovery cohort repertoires had been generated on a single sequencing platform. HLA typing included class I and class II loci at four-digit resolution. Typing coverage varied by locus: roughly 629-630 donors for A, B, C, DRB1 and DQB1; some 520 for DQA1; around 570 for DPA1; approximately 490 for DPB1. Because of strong linkage in the cohort, 4 to 6 DR-DQ haplotypes were treated as single units for association and clustering. Among about 390 genotyped donors of the cohort, an average of around 240,000 unique TCR beta nucleotide sequences were sequenced per donor, roughly 20% of them non-productive.

The full study reports these points: In a later analysis, HLA-associated TCR beta chains were found to be more clonally expanded and to have lower generation probabilities than equally common non-associated chains. In both the original and validation cohorts, the classifier was reported to diagnose cytomegalovirus status with high specificity and sensitivity. A later analysis associated 15,000 to 20,000 TCR beta sequences with specific HLA alleles at a false discovery rate of 0.05. In an earlier analysis of some 640 of the donors, most TCR beta V segments were observed in productive rearrangements about 87% or about 30% of the time, broadly matching IMGT annotations. It was suggested by the authors that the approach could potentially be generalized to other disease states and immunological phenotypes. Because HLA typing was missing for some donors at each locus, association tests included only the typed subset. The presence/absence analyses assumed that sequencing depth was roughly uniform across donors, and that assumption may not be true. Immune exposure information for the cohort was limited to CMV serostatus. A further reported finding was that TCR beta sequences accurately predicted the HLA-A and HLA-B alleles for most subjects in the first cohort. Linkage disequilibrium might explain the correlated functional status among segregating V segments, but an unknown experimental factor could not be ruled out. A cluster of highly shared sequence variants was judged likely to represent a technical artifact of the sequencing pipeline. The study gave a list of some 150 TCR beta chains associated with cytomegalovirus. A later analysis found that TCR association rates varied across HLA loci, with DRB1 alleles showing the most associated TCRs and HLA-C alleles the fewest. V-gene and J-gene trimming of TCR beta chains was associated with a missense DCLRE1C variant in a later genetic analysis, and the association was replicated in an independent cohort. According to a later genetic analysis, donors in an Asian-associated ancestry cluster had fewer N-insertions in productive TCRs than the approximately 610-donor mean. Assigning TCR associations to individual alleles was difficult when HLA alleles, especially DR and DQ, strongly co-occurred. Several of the top co-occurrence clusters appeared to be linked to parvovirus B19, influenza, CMV and Epstein-Barr virus, according to a later analysis. The cohort was sequenced for TCR beta chains only, and without alpha or paired-chain data the features that could be detected were limited. Because counts were too low, around 17 rarely observed V segments, including chromosome 9 orphons, were left out of the earlier analysis of about 620 of the donors. Most CMV-associated TCR beta chains appeared to be HLA-restricted in a later analysis, and the HLA associations seemed to be driven largely by CMV exposure. While some public TCRs were present in many individuals, most TCR sequences turned up only very rarely across donors. In vitro tests confirmed that a few of the cytomegalovirus-associated TCR beta chains recognize cytomegalovirus antigens.

The cohort was made up of 666 healthy bone marrow donors. At the time of sampling, all cohort members were nominally healthy, though unrecorded immune exposures were likely present. The donor was CMV seropositive and belonged to the group of a few hundred seropositive cohort members. A peripheral blood sample was collected from each donor, and TCR beta sequencing was performed on peripheral blood mononuclear cells. Genomic DNA extraction from the blood cell samples was performed with the Qiagen DNeasy Blood Extraction Kit. Libraries were constructed by the immunoSEQ multiplex PCR assay. A mixture of 60 forward primers for TCR Vbeta segments and 13 reverse primers for TCR Jbeta segments was used in the multiplex PCR. Amplification of the CDR3 region of rearranged TCR beta genes was performed with a multiplex PCR assay on genomic DNA. On the Illumina HiSeq System, the amplified TCR beta libraries were sequenced as 87-base-pair reads. In the paper's pipeline: A later analysis tallied around 87 million unique TCR beta chains across the 700 or so repertoires, and approximately 11 million of those chains were shared by two or more donors. Raw reads were error-corrected and collapsed into unique sequences by a nearest-neighbor algorithm in which closely related sequences were merged to remove PCR and sequencing errors. Alignment of CDR3 sequences to IMGT reference sequences was used to assign V, D and J gene segments. Each retained sequence needed at least a six-nucleotide match to both a V gene segment and a J gene segment. A rearrangement was called productive if the CDR3 had no stop codons and remained in frame with V and J, and every other rearrangement was called non-productive. CDR3 was defined by IMGT convention, running from the second conserved V-encoded cysteine to the conserved J-encoded phenylalanine. The earlier analysis of about 640 of the donors excluded any sequence lacking an unambiguous match to a single V gene segment. An earlier analysis of 587 of the donors classified V segments as functional when productive rearrangements were above 56.7% and as segregating when the standard deviation between donors was above 5%. A statistical classification framework was built for diagnosing cytomegalovirus status from the catalog of TCR beta chain sequences. In a later analysis, TCR nucleotide sequences were compared against IMGT/GENE-DB human TR gene sequences so that V and J genes could be assigned. Using the TCRdist pipeline, a later analysis assigned CDR3 sequences along with most-parsimonious VDJ recombination scenarios. In a later analysis, each TCR beta chain was defined by its CDR3 amino acid sequence together with its V-gene family, and reads lacking a unique V-gene family were excluded. To address suspected cross-contamination and a sequencing artifact, a later analysis removed 550 to 750 highly shared, low-generation-probability nucleotide sequences. In a later analysis, a clonal expansion index for each public chain was calculated from normalized within-repertoire ranks of inferred template counts. A later analysis computed generation probabilities with a VDJ recombination model fitted to out-of-frame rearrangements, and checked the results against IGoR. Hypergeometric tests were used in a later analysis to score TCR-TCR, TCR-HLA and TCR-CMV co-occurrence, with a repertoire-size bias correction applied to the TCR pairs. A later analysis estimated false discovery rates by permuting HLA or CMV assignments 20 times. A later analysis grouped co-occurring TCRs with DBSCAN, adding TCRdist sequence similarity when clustering within HLA-allele-positive subsets. Repertoires with fewer than 30,000 or more than 120,000 public chains, plus five repertoires with anomalous nucleotide sharing, were excluded from co-occurrence clustering. TCRdb stores this immuneACCESS table with in-frame sequences only. Part of the clones is absent; in the studies checked, under half of the shortfall reflects unresolved V genes, and no reason is known for the rest. From that table come the V and J calls and clone size; the DNA was used to work out D and trimming. The sample yields some 180,000 clones; around 82% were counted once. The ten most abundant clones make up roughly 2.5% of the sample.

The sequence was obtained from a woman aged 25 to 39 in good health and CMV-seropositive. Sequencing input: PBMCs.

CDR3 sequence: CASSPDRVNQETRYF. The sequence in DNA is TGTGCCAGCAGCCCTGACAGGGTGAACCAAGAGACCCGGTACTTC. The V and J segments used are TRBV5-6 and TRBJ2-5; 7 central bases correspond to TRBD1. CDR1 and CDR2 are drawn from the germline V gene: SGHDT, YYEEEE. The CDR3 spans 15 residues, from the cysteine through the phenylalanine. The DNA shown is the 45-base CDR3, in frame from base 1.